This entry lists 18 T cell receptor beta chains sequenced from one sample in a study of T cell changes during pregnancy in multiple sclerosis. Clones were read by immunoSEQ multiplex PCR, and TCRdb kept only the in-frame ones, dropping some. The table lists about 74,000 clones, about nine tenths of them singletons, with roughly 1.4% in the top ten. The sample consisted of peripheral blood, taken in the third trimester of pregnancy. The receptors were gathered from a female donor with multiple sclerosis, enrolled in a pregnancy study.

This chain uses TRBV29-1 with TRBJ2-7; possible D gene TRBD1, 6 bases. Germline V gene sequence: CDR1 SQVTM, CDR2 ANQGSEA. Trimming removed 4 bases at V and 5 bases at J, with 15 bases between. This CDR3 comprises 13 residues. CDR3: CSVALTGFDEQYF. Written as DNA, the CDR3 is TGCAGCGTTGCACTGACAGGATTCGACGAGCAGTACTTC.

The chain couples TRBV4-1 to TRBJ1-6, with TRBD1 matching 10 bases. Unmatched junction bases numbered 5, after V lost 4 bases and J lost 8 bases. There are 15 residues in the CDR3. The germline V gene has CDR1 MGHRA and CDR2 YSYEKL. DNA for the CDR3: TGCGCCAGCAGCCGGACAGGGGGATGGGATTCACCCCTCCACTTT. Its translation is CASSRTGGWDSPLHF.

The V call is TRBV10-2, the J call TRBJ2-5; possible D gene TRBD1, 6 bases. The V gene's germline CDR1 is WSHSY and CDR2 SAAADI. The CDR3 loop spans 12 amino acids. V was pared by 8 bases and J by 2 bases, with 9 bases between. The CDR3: CASSGAQETQYF. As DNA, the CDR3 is TGCGCCAGCTCAGGGGCTCAAGAGACCCAGTACTTC.

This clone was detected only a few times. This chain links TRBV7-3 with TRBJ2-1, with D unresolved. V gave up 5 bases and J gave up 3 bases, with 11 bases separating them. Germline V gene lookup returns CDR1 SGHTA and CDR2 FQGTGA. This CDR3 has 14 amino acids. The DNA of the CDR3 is TGTGCCAGCAGCCCTTTCGCCGGCTACAATGAGCAGTTCTTC. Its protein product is CASSPFAGYNEQFF.

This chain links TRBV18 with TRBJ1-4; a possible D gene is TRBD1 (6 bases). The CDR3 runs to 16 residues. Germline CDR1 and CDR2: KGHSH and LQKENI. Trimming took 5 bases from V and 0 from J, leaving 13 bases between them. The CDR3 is CASSAQGGATNEKLFF. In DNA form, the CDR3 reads TGTGCCAGCTCAGCACAGGGAGGGGCAACTAATGAAAAACTGTTTTTT.

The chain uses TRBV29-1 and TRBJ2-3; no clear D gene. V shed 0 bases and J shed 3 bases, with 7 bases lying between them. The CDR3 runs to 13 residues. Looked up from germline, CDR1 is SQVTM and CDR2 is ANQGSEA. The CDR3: CSVEDWQTDTQYF. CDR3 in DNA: TGCAGCGTTGAAGATTGGCAGACAGATACGCAGTATTTT.

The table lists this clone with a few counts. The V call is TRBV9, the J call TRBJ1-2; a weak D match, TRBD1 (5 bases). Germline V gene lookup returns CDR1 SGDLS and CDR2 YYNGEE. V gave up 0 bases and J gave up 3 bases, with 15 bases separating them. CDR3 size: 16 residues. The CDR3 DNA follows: TGTGCCAGCAGCGTAGGATTCGGGGGAGTAGACTATGGCTACACCTTC. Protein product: CASSVGFGGVDYGYTF.

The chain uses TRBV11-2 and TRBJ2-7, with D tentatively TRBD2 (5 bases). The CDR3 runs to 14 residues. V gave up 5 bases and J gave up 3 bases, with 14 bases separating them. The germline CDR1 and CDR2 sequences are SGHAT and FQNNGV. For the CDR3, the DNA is TGTGCCAGCAGCGAGCCCGGACTTGGCTACGAGCAGTACTTC. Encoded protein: CASSEPGLGYEQYF. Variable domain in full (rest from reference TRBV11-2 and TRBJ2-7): EAGVAQSPRYKIIEKRQSVAFWCNPISGHATLYWYQQILGQGPKLLIQFQNNGVVDDSQLPKDRFSAERLKGVDSTLKIQPAKLEDSAVYLCASSEPGLGYEQYFGPGTRLTVT.

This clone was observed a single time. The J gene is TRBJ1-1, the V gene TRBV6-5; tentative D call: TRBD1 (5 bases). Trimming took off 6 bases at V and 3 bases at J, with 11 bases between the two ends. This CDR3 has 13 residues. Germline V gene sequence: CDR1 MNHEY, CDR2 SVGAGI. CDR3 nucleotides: TGTGCCAGCAGGCCACAAGGGGACACTGAAGCTTTCTTT. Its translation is CASRPQGDTEAFF.

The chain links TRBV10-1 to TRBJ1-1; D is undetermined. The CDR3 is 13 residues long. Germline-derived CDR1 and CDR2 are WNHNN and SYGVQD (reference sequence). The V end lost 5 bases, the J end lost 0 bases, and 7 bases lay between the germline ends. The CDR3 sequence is CASSRDMNTEAFF. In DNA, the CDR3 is TGCGCCAGCAGTCGTGACATGAACACTGAAGCTTTCTTT.

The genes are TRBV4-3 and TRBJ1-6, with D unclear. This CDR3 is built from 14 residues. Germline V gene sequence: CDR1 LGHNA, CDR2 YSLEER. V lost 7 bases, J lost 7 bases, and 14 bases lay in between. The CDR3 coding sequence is TGCGCCAGCACTCGAGACTTCCGAAATTCACCCCTCCACTTT. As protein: CASTRDFRNSPLHF.

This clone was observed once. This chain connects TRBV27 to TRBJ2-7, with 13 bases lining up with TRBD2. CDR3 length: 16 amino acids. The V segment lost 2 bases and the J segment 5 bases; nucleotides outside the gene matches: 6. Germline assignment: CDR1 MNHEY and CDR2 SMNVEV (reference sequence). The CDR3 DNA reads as TGTGCCAGCAGTTTAGTACTAGCGGGGGGGCCTGACGAGCAGTACTTC. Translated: CASSLVLAGGPDEQYF.

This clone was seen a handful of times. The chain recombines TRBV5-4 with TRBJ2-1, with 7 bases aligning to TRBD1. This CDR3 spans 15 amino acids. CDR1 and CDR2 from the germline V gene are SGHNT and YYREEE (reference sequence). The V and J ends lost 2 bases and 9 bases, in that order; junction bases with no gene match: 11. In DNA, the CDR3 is TGTGCCAGCAGCTTAGGGGGCAGGGGTGGGGGTGAGCAGTTCTTC. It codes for CASSLGGRGGGEQFF.

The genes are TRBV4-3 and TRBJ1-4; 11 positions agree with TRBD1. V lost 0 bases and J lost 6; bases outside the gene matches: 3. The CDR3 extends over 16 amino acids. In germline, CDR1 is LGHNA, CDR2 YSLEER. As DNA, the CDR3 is TGCGCCAGCAGCCAAGAATGGGGACAGGGGGATGAAAAACTGTTTTTT. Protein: CASSQEWGQGDEKLFF.

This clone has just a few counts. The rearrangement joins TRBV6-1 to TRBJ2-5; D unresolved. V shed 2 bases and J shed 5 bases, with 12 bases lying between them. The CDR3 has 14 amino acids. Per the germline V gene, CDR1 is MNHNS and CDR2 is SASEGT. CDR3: CASSETLSVETQYF. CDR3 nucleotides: TGTGCCAGCAGTGAAACCTTGAGCGTGGAGACCCAGTACTTC.

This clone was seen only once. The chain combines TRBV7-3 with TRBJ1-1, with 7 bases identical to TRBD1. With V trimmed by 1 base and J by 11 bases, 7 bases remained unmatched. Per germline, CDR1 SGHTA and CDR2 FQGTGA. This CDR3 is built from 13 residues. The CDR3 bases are TGTGCCAGCAGCTTAATTGGACAGGAACATGCTTTCTTT. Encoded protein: CASSLIGQEHAFF.

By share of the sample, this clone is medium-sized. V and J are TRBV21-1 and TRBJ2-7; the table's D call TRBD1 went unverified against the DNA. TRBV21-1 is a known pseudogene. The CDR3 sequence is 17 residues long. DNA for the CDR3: TGTGCCAGCAGCCAAGCCCTGACAGGGAAGGTTTTTTACGAGCAGTACTTC. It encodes CASSQALTGKVFYEQYF.

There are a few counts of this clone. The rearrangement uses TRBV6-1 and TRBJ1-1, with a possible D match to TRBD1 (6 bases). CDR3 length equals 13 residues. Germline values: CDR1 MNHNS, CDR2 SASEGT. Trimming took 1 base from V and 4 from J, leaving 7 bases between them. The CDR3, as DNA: TGTGCCAGCAGTGAAGGGGGGCGCACTGAAGCTTTCTTT. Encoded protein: CASSEGGRTEAFF.